Shown below are 32 T cell receptor beta chains from a single sample sequenced in a study of blood T cells in healthy people across ages (dated by TCRdb to about 2015). The library was produced with 5' RACE. Instrument on record: Illumina HiSeq 2500. A second PCR of roughly 7 to 11 cycles was performed with a sample-barcoded 5' primer and a J-beta primer mix. The public reads were reprocessed in TCRdb via fastp at Q25 and MiXCR, keeping in-frame beta chains. A single entry per CDR3 protein holds the most common genes and DNA from its merged rows. The sample records around 1,100,000 distinct CDR3 sequences, 35% to 40% of which are singletons. The ten largest clones take up around 13% of the sample. The sequenced sample consisted of blood. Receptors were obtained from a man younger than 30 in good health.

This clonotype turned up a few times. V is TRBV11-2 and J is TRBJ2-5; TRBD2 might be the D (6 bases). Gene TRBJ2-7 matches the end of the DNA better, so the J call may be wrong. This CDR3 is 14 amino acids long. Germline V gene data show CDR1 as SGHAT and CDR2 as FQNNGV. This CDR3 reads CASSARAGRNEQYF. The DNA for the CDR3 is TGTGCCAGCAGCGCTCGGGCAGGGAGGAACGAGCAGTACTTC.

A note on this clonotype: Given a much more abundant clone one base away, this may be a read error. The gene calls are TRBV28 and TRBJ1-1; D call uncertain. Germline V gene data show CDR1 as MDHEN and CDR2 as SYDVKM. The V and J ends lost 7 bases and 6 bases respectively, with 12 bases between them. This CDR3 contains 12 residues. CDR3 residues: CASTRRYAEAFF. As DNA, the CDR3 is TGTGCCAGCACCCGGCGGTACGCTGAAGCTTTCTTT. Filled out from reference TRBV28 and TRBJ1-1, the complete variable domain reads DVKVTQSSRYLVKRTGEKVFLECVQDMDHENMFWYRQDPGLGLRLIYFSYDVKMKEKGDIPEGYSVSREKKERFSLILESASTNQTSMYLCASTRRYAEAFFGQGTRLTVV.

The chain carries TRBV13 and TRBJ2-1, with a tentative D call TRBD2 (5 bases). Germline V CDR1 and CDR2: PRHDT, FYEKMQ (reference sequence). Trimming removed 1 base at V and 6 bases at J, with 19 bases between. This CDR3 is 17 amino acids long. The CDR3 DNA follows: TGTGCCAGCAGCTTAGTAGAGGGTCCTAAGGCCCCCAATGAGCAGTTCTTC. It translates to CASSLVEGPKAPNEQFF.

This chain links TRBV20-1 with TRBJ1-6; weak D call: TRBD1 (6 bases). V lost 3 bases to trimming and J lost 11 bases, with 14 bases between them. CDR1 and CDR2 from the germline V gene are DFQATT and SNEGSKA (reference sequence). The CDR3 is 13 residues long. CDR3 nucleotides: TGCAGTGCTAGGTTAGGGGGAAGTGCACCCCTCCACTTT. This sequence encodes CSARLGGSAPLHF.

The CDR3 protein is CASSQGYRDRVIDTQYF. The CDR3 DNA follows: TGTGCCAGCAGCCAAGGATACCGGGACAGGGTAATAGATACGCAGTATTTT. This chain links TRBV14 with TRBJ2-3, with TRBD1 matching 9 bases. Per germline, CDR1 SGHDN and CDR2 FVKESK. The trim removed 1 base at V and 5 bases at J, leaving 10 bases unmatched. This CDR3 has 17 amino acids.

In its sample, this clonotype was seen a few times. This sequence joins TRBV10-3 and TRBJ2-1; 10 bases align to TRBD2. V lost 3 bases, J lost 6 bases, and 5 bases stayed unmatched. The CDR3 contains 15 residues. Germline loops: CDR1 ENHRY, CDR2 SYGVKD. DNA of the CDR3: TGTGCCATCAGTGACCGAACTAGCGGGGTCAATGAGCAGTTCTTC. This translates into CAISDRTSGVNEQFF.

The chain joins TRBV7-6 to TRBJ2-1, with 7 bases lining up with TRBD2. This CDR3 is built from 14 residues. The trim removed 1 base at V and 8 bases at J, leaving 5 bases unmatched. Germline CDR1 SGHVS, CDR2 FNYEAQ. CDR3 loop: CASSLGGGPDEQFF. CDR3 DNA: TGTGCCAGCAGCTTAGGGGGGGGACCAGATGAGCAGTTCTTC.

There are a few counts of this clonotype. The chain employs TRBV27 and TRBJ2-3; the D gene is possibly TRBD1 (6 bases). This CDR3 comprises 12 residues. The V end lost 4 bases, the J end lost 8 bases, and 10 bases lay between the germline ends. Germline CDR1 and CDR2: MNHEY and SMNVEV (reference sequence). The CDR3 region is CASSWIGGTQYF. For the CDR3, the DNA is TGTGCCAGCAGTTGGATAGGGGGTACGCAGTATTTT.

V and J are TRBV6-2 or TRBV6-3 and TRBJ2-1, with 8 bases that match TRBD2. The CDR3 runs 13 residues. Trimming removed 4 bases from V and 9 bases from J; junction bases left unmatched: 5. Germline V lookup: CDR1 MNHEY, CDR2 SVGEGT. This chain's CDR3 is CASSSGTRREQFF. The CDR3 coding sequence is TGTGCCAGCAGTTCCGGGACTAGACGTGAGCAGTTCTTC.

This clonotype was counted many times. The chain carries TRBV29-1 and TRBJ1-2, with 7 bases fitting TRBD1. CDR3 length: 11 residues. V shed 3 bases and J 8 bases; nucleotides not matched to a gene: 3. The germline gives CDR1 SQVTM, CDR2 ANQGSEA. As DNA, the CDR3 is TGCAGCGTTGAGAAGGGACAGGGCTACACCTTC. It encodes CSVEKGQGYTF.

The rearrangement links TRBV29-1 to TRBJ2-5, with D possibly matching TRBD1 (6 bases). The CDR3 is made up of 14 amino acids. Germline V gives CDR1 SQVTM, CDR2 ANQGSEA. Trimming stripped 6 bases from V and 3 bases from J, with 17 bases between. In nucleotides, the CDR3 is TGCAGCGTCCCAAGACCAGGGGCCGAAGAGACCCAGTACTTC. It translates to CSVPRPGAEETQYF. The full variable domain, its missing parts supplied by reference TRBV29-1 and TRBJ2-5, is SAVISQKPSRDICQRGTSLTIQCQVDSQVTMMFWYRQQPGQSLTLIATANQGSEATYESGFVIDKFPISRPNLTFSTLTVSNMSPEDSSIYLCSVPRPGAEETQYFGPGTRLLVL.

The chain links TRBV20-1 to TRBJ1-2; D gene unclear. The germline V and J ends were trimmed by 0 bases and 4 bases, with 12 bases remaining between them. Germline loops: CDR1 DFQATT, CDR2 SNEGSKA (reference sequence). The CDR3 runs to 14 residues. CDR3 nucleotides: TGCAGTGCTAGAGACCAGATCAGAGTCTATGGCTACACCTTC. Amino acids: CSARDQIRVYGYTF.

CDR3 nucleotide sequence: TGTGCCAGCAGCTTGAAAGGGGGTCCAAACACTGAAGCTTTCTTT. Amino acid sequence: CASSLKGGPNTEAFF. The genes are TRBV7-3 and TRBJ1-1; D possibly corresponds to TRBD1 (6 bases). The V end was cut by 3 bases, the J end by 2 bases, with 13 bases between. The CDR3 is made up of 15 amino acids. Germline CDR1 is SGHTA and CDR2 is FQGTGA.

This sequence joins TRBV10-3 and TRBJ2-3; D is perhaps TRBD1 or TRBD2 (5 bases each). Per germline, CDR1 ENHRY and CDR2 SYGVKD. The CDR3 runs to 13 residues. Trimming cost V 7 bases and J 2 bases, with 10 bases left between them. CDR3 nucleotides: TGTGCCATCAACGGGGACCTCACAGATACGCAGTATTTT. It is translated as CAINGDLTDTQYF.

The CDR3 DNA reads as TGTGCCAGCAGCCGTGTTTACAGACCCACTAACACTGAAGCTTTCTTT. This sequence encodes CASSRVYRPTNTEAFF. The J gene is TRBJ1-1, the V gene TRBV14; no definite D call. V was clipped by 4 bases and J by 2 bases, with 17 bases between them. Germline values: CDR1 SGHDN, CDR2 FVKESK. The CDR3 spans 16 residues.

V gene TRBV20-1 combines with J gene TRBJ1-2; D perhaps matches TRBD1 (6 bases). Trimming took off 6 bases at V and 4 bases at J, with 12 bases between the two ends. Germline V gives CDR1 DFQATT, CDR2 SNEGSKA (reference sequence). This CDR3 has 12 residues. The CDR3 loop reads CSASTGGYGYTF. The CDR3 region has the DNA TGCAGTGCCTCGACAGGAGGCTATGGCTACACCTTC.

The CDR3 DNA reads as TGCAGTGCTTTAGGACAGGCTGAAGCTTTCTTT. Translating it yields CSALGQAEAFF. This rearrangement joins TRBV20-1 to TRBJ1-1, with 7 bases fitting TRBD1. V shed 5 bases, J shed 6 bases, and the junction held 3 bases outside the gene matches. The CDR3 length is 11 residues. In germline, CDR1 is DFQATT, CDR2 SNEGSKA (reference sequence).

The chain couples TRBV20-1 to TRBJ2-5; 12 positions match TRBD2. V was clipped by 2 bases and J by 11 bases; unmatched bases: 21. CDR3 length: 18 amino acids. Germline-derived CDR1 and CDR2 are DFQATT and SNEGSKA (reference sequence). CDR3 sequence: CSARSDRLAGEFPNEQYF. The DNA of the CDR3 is TGCAGTGCTAGATCCGACCGACTAGCGGGGGAGTTTCCGAATGAGCAGTACTTC.

The V and J genes are TRBV4-3 and TRBJ2-3; D is possibly TRBD2 (5 bases). CDR1 and CDR2 from the germline V gene are LGHNA and YSLEER. The CDR3 extends over 18 amino acids. V was cut by 6 bases and J by 3 bases, with 25 bases left in between. The CDR3, as DNA: TGCGCCAGCAGTCTATCAAGCCCGGCATGGCGGAGGACAGATACGCAGTATTTT. Translating it yields CASSLSSPAWRRTDTQYF.

This clonotype was detected a few times. The chain joins TRBV6-1 to TRBJ2-3; D unclear. Trimming cost V 2 bases and J 6 bases, with 15 bases left between them. The CDR3 spans 15 residues. Germline lookup yields CDR1 MNHNS and CDR2 SASEGT. The CDR3 sequence is CASSELPAAGDTQYF. In DNA form, the CDR3 reads TGTGCCAGCAGTGAACTTCCGGCGGCCGGGGATACGCAGTATTTT.

This clonotype was found many times. V usage is TRBV6-6 and J usage is TRBJ1-2, with D perhaps matching TRBD1 (5 bases). V lost 6 bases, J lost 5 bases, and 19 bases lay in between. The CDR3 sequence is 15 residues long. Germline CDR1 reads MNHNY; CDR2 reads SVGAGI (reference sequence). Here the CDR3 reads CASSYLLPGRYGYTF. CDR3 bases: TGTGCCAGCAGCTACCTTCTTCCAGGGCGGTATGGCTACACCTTC.

This clonotype was observed a handful of times. This sequence joins TRBV5-1 and TRBJ2-2; D not resolved. CDR1 and CDR2 from the germline V gene are SGHRS and YFSETQ. The CDR3 totals 16 residues. V gave up 4 bases and J gave up 2 bases, with 15 bases separating them. The CDR3 DNA reads TGCGCCAGCAGCCCTACGAGGAGCTTTAACACCGGGGAGCTGTTTTTT. This translates into CASSPTRSFNTGELFF. The full variable domain, with the rest looked up from reference TRBV5-1 and TRBJ2-2, is KAGVTQTPRYLIKTRGQQVTLSCSPISGHRSVSWYQQTPGQGLQFLFEYFSETQRNKGNFPGRFSGRQFSNSRSEMNVSTLELGDSALYLCASSPTRSFNTGELFFGEGSRLTVL.

This sequence joins TRBV5-1 and TRBJ1-1, with TRBD1 as a possible D gene (5 bases). The CDR3 runs 13 residues. Germline lookup yields CDR1 SGHRS and CDR2 YFSETQ. V lost 3 bases, J lost 11 bases, and 17 bases lay in between. As DNA, the CDR3 is TGCGCCAGCAGCTCACAGGTACAAGTTGGGGCTTTCTTT. This encodes CASSSQVQVGAFF.

This clonotype was counted a single time. This chain uses TRBV6-1 with TRBJ2-1; D uncertain. The V and J ends lost 0 bases and 0 bases respectively, with 6 bases between them. The CDR3 totals 15 residues. Germline V CDR1 and CDR2: MNHNS, SASEGT. DNA of the CDR3: TGTGCCAGCAGTGAAGCGCAGAGCTCCTACAATGAGCAGTTCTTC. Translation: CASSEAQSSYNEQFF.

The chain is built from TRBV12-3 or TRBV12-4 and TRBJ1-2; TRBD1 might be the D (5 bases). The V and J ends lost 1 base and 7 bases respectively, with 10 bases between them. The CDR3 loop spans 13 amino acids. The DNA for the CDR3 is TGTGCCAGCAGTTTAGGCAGGGATGGTGGCTACACCTTC. It is translated as CASSLGRDGGYTF.

The V call is TRBV12-3 or TRBV12-4, the J call TRBJ1-1, with 11 nucleotides matching TRBD1. The CDR3 loop spans 16 amino acids. The J segment lost 3 bases and the V segment lost 8 bases, leaving 11 bases of the junction unmatched. CDR3 protein: CASGPGQGAKDTEAFF. The CDR3 DNA is TGTGCCAGCGGCCCCGGACAGGGGGCGAAGGACACTGAAGCTTTCTTT.

V is TRBV9 and J is TRBJ2-7, with D perhaps being TRBD1 or TRBD2 (6 bases each). The CDR3 is 17 amino acids. V was pared by 0 bases and J by 2 bases, with 18 bases between. Germline loops: CDR1 SGDLS, CDR2 YYNGEE. This CDR3 is CASSVEEGGFWTYEQYF. The CDR3 nucleotides read TGTGCCAGCAGCGTAGAAGAAGGGGGGTTTTGGACCTACGAGCAGTACTTC.

There are a few counts of this clonotype. V gene TRBV25-1 combines with J gene TRBJ1-4, with a weak D call TRBD1 (5 bases). The germline CDR1 and CDR2 sequences are MGHDK and SYGVNS. The ends were cut back, 1 base at V and 4 bases at J, with 19 bases in the middle. The CDR3 has 18 amino acids. CDR3 loop: CASSESGSLDSYNEKLFF. As DNA, the CDR3 is TGTGCCAGCAGTGAATCGGGGTCCCTAGACAGTTATAATGAAAAACTGTTTTTT.

This sequence joins TRBV4-3 and TRBJ2-2, with D maybe TRBD2 (5 bases). Germline values: CDR1 LGHNA, CDR2 YSLEER. V shed 6 bases and J shed 6 bases, with 26 bases lying between them. The CDR3 covers 18 residues. The CDR3 loop reads CASRQRSFRSGYAGELFF. CDR3 coding DNA: TGCGCCAGCAGACAAAGGTCGTTCAGGTCGGGGTACGCCGGGGAGCTGTTTTTT.

V is TRBV20-1 and J is TRBJ2-3, with TRBD1 as a possible D gene (6 bases). The CDR3 covers 11 residues. Germline CDR1 and CDR2: DFQATT and SNEGSKA (reference sequence). Deletions cut 4 bases from V and 8 bases from J, with 10 bases between. The CDR3 loop is CSATRGGTQYF. CDR3 DNA: TGCAGTGCTACTAGAGGGGGTACGCAGTATTTT.

V gene TRBV5-1 combines with J gene TRBJ1-1, with 7 bases that match TRBD1. Germline V gene lookup returns CDR1 SGHRS and CDR2 YFSETQ. The junction had 10 bases not matched to a gene; V was cut back by 2 bases and J by 6 bases. The CDR3 has 15 amino acids. For the CDR3, the DNA is TGCGCCAGCAGCTTTCGGGGGACAGTGGACTCTGAAGCTTTCTTT. It translates to CASSFRGTVDSEAFF.

CDR3 in amino acids: CSAVPYSSSYNEQYF. Here the CDR3 DNA reads TGCAGTGCTGTGCCATACTCGAGCTCCTACAATGAGCAGTACTTC. The V gene is TRBV20-1, the J gene TRBJ2-1; the D is unclear. The J call could be wrong; TRBJ2-7 is a better fit for the DNA end. Germline assignment: CDR1 DFQATT and CDR2 SNEGSKA (reference sequence). The CDR3 consists of 15 residues.